Presented here are 9 T cell receptor beta chains from one specimen sequenced in a study of OX40 agonist ivuxolimab in advanced cancers. The library relied on the immunoSEQ multiplex PCR assay. TCRdb carries this immuneACCESS record with in-frame sequences only. Its versions omit some clonotypes, under half of them owing to an unresolved V gene in the studies checked, with the rest unexplained. The sample contains 35,000 or so clones, around 80% of them found a single time. The ten largest clones represent 20% to 25% of the sample. The sequencing used CD4+ or CD8+ T cells sorted from blood, collected in a trial of the OX40 agonist ivuxolimab. The receptor source for this set is an adult with an advanced solid tumor such as melanoma, head and neck, liver or kidney cancer.

This chain links TRBV5-1 with TRBJ2-7, with D maybe TRBD1 (5 bases). Trimming pared 0 bases from V and 0 bases from J, leaving 10 bases between. The CDR3 loop spans 15 amino acids. Looked up from germline, CDR1 is SGHRS and CDR2 is YFSETQ. CDR3 nucleotides: TGCGCCAGCAGCTTGGGGGGCGGCAGCTCCTACGAGCAGTACTTC. It encodes CASSLGGGSSYEQYF.

The V call is TRBV5-1, the J call TRBJ2-7, with 11 bases fitting TRBD1. Germline CDR1 is SGHRS and CDR2 is YFSETQ. The V gene end was trimmed by 4 bases and the J gene end by 2 bases; junction bases not matched to a gene: 8. CDR3 length equals 16 residues. For the CDR3, the DNA is TGCGCCAGCAGCGTGCAGCCGGGACAGGGGGCCTACGAGCAGTACGTC. This sequence encodes CASSVQPGQGAYEQYV.

This clone was observed a handful of times. This rearrangement joins TRBV6-5 to TRBJ1-4, with D uncertain. With 2 bases removed from V and 7 bases from J, the gap between germline ends came to 2 bases. The CDR3 has 11 amino acids. The germline gives CDR1 MNHEY, CDR2 SVGAGI. CDR3 sequence reads: CASSYGEKLFF. CDR3 bases: TGTGCCAGCAGTTACGGTGAAAAACTGTTTTTT.

This chain joins TRBV5-1 and TRBJ2-2; D is unclear. With 1 base removed from V and 0 bases from J, the gap between germline ends came to 10 bases. Germline values: CDR1 SGHRS, CDR2 YFSETQ. This CDR3 has 16 residues. CDR3 loop: CASSLSPVTNTGELFF. As DNA, the CDR3 is TGCGCCAGCAGCTTGTCGCCTGTAACGAACACCGGGGAGCTGTTTTTT. Full variable domain (missing parts from reference TRBV5-1 and TRBJ2-2): KAGVTQTPRYLIKTRGQQVTLSCSPISGHRSVSWYQQTPGQGLQFLFEYFSETQRNKGNFPGRFSGRQFSNSRSEMNVSTLELGDSALYLCASSLSPVTNTGELFFGEGSRLTVL.

This sequence joins TRBV7-9 and TRBJ1-5; perhaps TRBD1 as D (6 bases). The V end was cut by 1 base, the J end by 4 bases, with 8 bases between. The germline V gene has CDR1 SEHNR and CDR2 FQNEAQ (reference sequence). The CDR3 runs to 14 residues. CDR3 nucleotide sequence: TGTGCCAGCAGCTTAGTGGACAGTAATCAGCCCCAGCATTTT. Amino acid sequence: CASSLVDSNQPQHF.

This clone showed up many times. V is TRBV7-2 and J is TRBJ1-1; D gene uncertain. This CDR3 contains 13 residues. Germline CDR1 SGHTA, CDR2 FQGNSA. The germline V and J ends were trimmed by 5 bases and 7 bases, with 14 bases remaining between them. The CDR3 reads CASSLLRGYEAFF. Written as DNA, the CDR3 is TGTGCCAGCAGCCTCCTTCGAGGCTATGAAGCTTTCTTT.

Points on this clone: Because the CDR3's place on the DNA is in doubt, the DNA is left out and the CDR3 is given as listed by TCRdb. The chain uses TRBV21-1 and TRBJ1-1; the D call TRBD1 from the table was never checked on the DNA. TRBV21-1 represents a pseudogene. The CDR3 is 16 residues long, counting both termini. CDR3 sequence: CASSPVGTGATTEAFF.

This CDR3 reads CASSSGQGHETQYF. The CDR3 DNA is TGTGCCAGCAGCTCAGGACAGGGCCACGAGACCCAGTACTTC. V is TRBV9 and J is TRBJ2-5; TRBD1 agrees at 8 bases. The germline V gene has CDR1 SGDLS and CDR2 YYNGEE. Trimming removed 4 bases from V and 5 bases from J; junction bases left unmatched: 7. The CDR3 length is 14 residues.

In DNA, the CDR3 is TGTGCCACCAGCAGAGACCCTTATCAGAACACTGAAGCTTTCTTT. Its protein product is CATSRDPYQNTEAFF. V is TRBV15 and J is TRBJ1-1, with D uncertain. The CDR3 contains 15 residues. Trimming stripped 0 bases from V and 1 base from J, with 9 bases between. Germline loops: CDR1 LNHNV, CDR2 YYDKDF (reference sequence). The full variable domain, completed using reference TRBV15 and TRBJ1-1, is DAMVIQNPRYQVTQFGKPVTLSCSQTLNHNVMYWYQQKSSQAPKLLFHYYDKDFNNEADTPDNFQSRRPNTSFCFLDIRSPGLGDTAMYLCATSRDPYQNTEAFFGQGTRLTVV.